These 27 T cell receptor beta chains were all obtained from the same sample, sequenced in a study of neurological immune-mediated disorders. TCRdb processed the 5' RACE reads anew with MiXCR; each CDR3 protein has one entry. The repertoire holds approximately 46,000 distinct CDR3 sequences, with 9% to 12% as singletons. Source material: PBMCs. These receptors came from a man in his 70s with HTLV-1-associated myelopathy (HAM/TSP).

In its sample, this clonotype was seen many times. This chain connects TRBV5-1 to TRBJ2-3; TRBD2 matches 10 bases. CDR1 SGHRS and CDR2 YFSETQ come from the germline V gene. V trimming: 4 bases; J trimming: 5 bases; junction bases outside the gene matches: 10. This CDR3 is built from 16 residues. The CDR3 spells CASSTLAGGRVDTQYF. In DNA, the CDR3 is TGCGCCAGCAGCACCTTAGCGGGAGGACGGGTAGATACGCAGTATTTT.

The chain carries TRBV4-1 and TRBJ2-3; D call uncertain. With 2 bases removed from V and 4 bases from J, the gap between germline ends came to 13 bases. This CDR3 spans 15 amino acids. Per the germline V gene, CDR1 is MGHRA and CDR2 is YSYEKL. The CDR3 coding sequence is TGCGCCAGCAGCCAATTGGTTGGGAAAGCAGATACGCAGTATTTT. This codes for CASSQLVGKADTQYF.

In its sample, this clonotype was seen once. A much larger clone differs by one base, so this may be a read error. The rearrangement uses TRBV7-3 and TRBJ2-5; no reliable D call. Germline CDR1 reads SGHTA; CDR2 reads FQGTGA. CDR3 length equals 14 residues. The CDR3, as DNA: TGTGGCAGCAGCTTAACTTCTAGGTCGGAGACCCAGTACTTC. It codes for CGSSLTSRSETQYF.

Many counts were recorded for this clonotype. The V call is TRBV20-1, the J call TRBJ1-2; a possible D gene is TRBD1 (5 bases). Germline V CDR1 and CDR2: DFQATT, SNEGSKA (reference sequence). Trimming took off 0 bases at V and 8 bases at J, with 10 bases between the two ends. The CDR3 loop spans 12 amino acids. In nucleotides, the CDR3 is TGCAGTGCTAGAGATTCGGGGGTCGGCTACACCTTC. Translated, it gives CSARDSGVGYTF.

This clonotype was seen repeatedly, ten times or more. V usage is TRBV11-2 and J usage is TRBJ2-1; 7 nucleotides line up with TRBD2. V shed 8 bases and J 6 bases; nucleotides not matched to a gene: 16. The CDR3 runs 16 residues. Germline values: CDR1 SGHAT, CDR2 FQNNGV. The CDR3 sequence is CASGAGREPRINEQFF. The DNA of the CDR3 is TGTGCCAGCGGCGCCGGGCGGGAGCCCCGAATCAATGAGCAGTTCTTC.

This clonotype was picked up many times. The chain has TRBV7-2 and TRBJ2-7, with D perhaps TRBD2 (6 bases). The CDR3 contains 13 residues. In germline, CDR1 is SGHTA, CDR2 FQGNSA. Trimming shortened V by 5 bases and J by 7 bases, and 15 bases separated the two germline ends. CDR3 bases: TGTGCCAGCAGCCCAGCGGGCCTCGCGGAGCAGTACTTC. Its translation: CASSPAGLAEQYF.

This clonotype was detected many times. The chain joins TRBV20-1 to TRBJ2-1; D may be TRBD2 (5 bases). This CDR3 is 13 amino acids long. CDR1 DFQATT and CDR2 SNEGSKA come from the germline V gene (reference sequence). V lost 2 bases to trimming and J lost 10 bases, with 15 bases between them. CDR3 coding DNA: TGCAGTGCTAGAATACCGGGGAGAAACGAGCAGTTCTTC. Amino acids: CSARIPGRNEQFF.

The sample holds many counts of this clonotype. The gene calls are TRBV12-3 or TRBV12-4 and TRBJ2-4; TRBD2 agrees at 11 bases. The V segment lost 1 base and the J segment 1 base; nucleotides outside the gene matches: 0. CDR3 length: 16 amino acids. The CDR3 bases are TGTGCCAGCAGTTTAGGGACTAGCGGGGCCAAAAACATTCAGTACTTC. This gives the protein CASSLGTSGAKNIQYF.

This clonotype was observed at least ten times. The chain has TRBV11-2 and TRBJ1-1, with D unresolved. Trimming removed 5 bases from V and 10 bases from J, with 23 bases in between. The CDR3 has 15 residues. The germline gives CDR1 SGHAT, CDR2 FQNNGV. CDR3 in amino acids: CASSLRGSGLDGAFF. In DNA, the CDR3 is TGTGCCAGCAGCCTCCGGGGATCAGGTCTAGATGGAGCTTTCTTT.

This clonotype was recorded at least ten times. This chain links TRBV5-1 with TRBJ1-1; no definite D call. Trimming removed 2 bases at V and 1 base at J, with 6 bases between. The CDR3 length is 13 residues. Germline V gene lookup returns CDR1 SGHRS and CDR2 YFSETQ. CDR3 region: CASSFRQNTEAFF. The CDR3 bases are TGCGCCAGCAGCTTCAGGCAGAACACTGAAGCTTTCTTT.

This clonotype was counted many times. The chain uses TRBV29-1 and TRBJ2-5, with 7 bases aligning to TRBD2. This CDR3 has 12 residues. Germline CDR1 SQVTM, CDR2 ANQGSEA. V lost 5 bases and J lost 3; bases outside the gene matches: 3. The CDR3 DNA is TGCAGCGTTACGGCGGGGGAAGAGACCCAGTACTTC. As protein: CSVTAGEETQYF.

This clonotype showed up just a few times. This sequence joins TRBV18 and TRBJ2-7; D perhaps matches TRBD1 (5 bases). V lost 3 bases and J lost 4, with 7 bases in between. From germline, CDR1 is KGHSH and CDR2 LQKENI. CDR3 size: 12 residues. CDR3 residues: CASSPTDYEQYF. The CDR3 coding sequence is TGTGCCAGCTCACCGACAGATTACGAGCAGTACTTC. The whole variable domain, filled in from reference TRBV18 and TRBJ2-7, reads NAGVMQNPRHLVRRRGQEARLRCSPMKGHSHVYWYRQLPEEGLKFMVYLQKENIIDESGMPKERFSAEFPKEGPSILRIQQVVRGDSAAYFCASSPTDYEQYFGPGTRLTVT.

This clonotype was counted ten times or more. DNA for the CDR3: TGTGCCAGCAGCTTGGAGGGACGGACTTCTCCCTACGAGCAGTACTTC. The encoded protein is CASSLEGRTSPYEQYF. The rearrangement uses TRBV5-5 and TRBJ2-7; D may be TRBD1 or TRBD2 (5 bases each). Germline CDR1 and CDR2: SGHKS and YYEKEE (reference sequence). This CDR3 spans 16 amino acids. Trimming pared 0 bases from V and 2 bases from J, leaving 15 bases between. The variable domain in full, completed from reference TRBV5-5 and TRBJ2-7, reads DAGVTQSPTHLIKTRGQQVTLRCSPISGHKSVSWYQQVLGQGPQFIFQYYEKEERGRGNFPDRFSARQFPNYSSELNVNALLLGDSALYLCASSLEGRTSPYEQYFGPGTRLTVT.

This clonotype has ten or more counts. The V and J genes are TRBV12-3 or TRBV12-4 and TRBJ2-7; 9 bases fit TRBD1. The CDR3 is 13 residues long. The ends lost 6 bases at V and 7 bases at J; junction bases unmatched: 7. CDR3 sequence (DNA): TGTGCCAGCAGCCTGGGACAGGGATTTGAGCAGTACTTC. Translated: CASSLGQGFEQYF.

This clonotype showed up many times. This rearrangement joins TRBV28 to TRBJ2-7; D ambiguous. Trimming removed 5 bases from V and 7 bases from J, with 12 bases in between. The CDR3 sequence is 12 residues long. The V gene's germline CDR1 is MDHEN and CDR2 SYDVKM. The CDR3: CASSDPTPEQYF. DNA of the CDR3: TGTGCCAGCAGTGACCCGACTCCGGAGCAGTACTTC. Variable domain in full (rest from reference TRBV28 and TRBJ2-7): DVKVTQSSRYLVKRTGEKVFLECVQDMDHENMFWYRQDPGLGLRLIYFSYDVKMKEKGDIPEGYSVSREKKERFSLILESASTNQTSMYLCASSDPTPEQYFGPGTRLTVT.

The chain carries TRBV24-1 and TRBJ1-2, with 7 positions matching TRBD1. Germline V lookup: CDR1 KGHDR, CDR2 SFDVKD. V shed 11 bases, J shed 0 bases, and the junction held 14 bases outside the gene matches. The CDR3 has 16 residues. This CDR3 is CASQHWGQPTNYGYTF. The DNA for the CDR3 is TGTGCCAGCCAACATTGGGGACAGCCTACTAACTATGGCTACACCTTC.

The gene calls are TRBV12-3 or TRBV12-4 and TRBJ2-7, with D tentatively TRBD2 (6 bases). The CDR3 consists of 13 residues. V lost 10 bases to trimming and J lost 7 bases, with 20 bases between them. The CDR3 DNA reads TGTGCCATCAGCCCGGGACTGGGATTGGAGCAGTACTTC. Translation gives CAISPGLGLEQYF.

The table lists this clonotype with many counts. V gene TRBV12-3 or TRBV12-4 combines with J gene TRBJ2-7; 11 nucleotides agree with TRBD1. Trimming removed 3 bases from V and 5 bases from J; junction bases left unmatched: 3. The CDR3 consists of 14 residues. CDR3 coding DNA: TGTGCCAGCAGTTTCTGGACAGGGGGCGACGAGCAGTACTTC. Its protein is CASSFWTGGDEQYF.

A few counts support this clonotype. A read error is possible here, since a much larger clone lies one base away. V and J are TRBV7-3 and TRBJ2-3; TRBD1 is a possible D gene (5 bases). The CDR3 length is 13 residues. Germline values: CDR1 SGHTA, CDR2 FQGTGA. CDR3 region: CANSPDKSDTQYF. The DNA for the CDR3 is TGTGCCAACAGCCCGGACAAATCAGATACGCAGTATTTT.

This clonotype was counted ten times or more. The chain is built from TRBV5-1 and TRBJ2-2; D ambiguous. Germline V CDR1 and CDR2: SGHRS, YFSETQ. V was cut by 1 base and J by 1 base, with 2 bases left in between. The CDR3 is 13 amino acids. Written as DNA, the CDR3 is TGCGCCAGCAGCTTGCAGAACACCGGGGAGCTGTTTTTT. Translated: CASSLQNTGELFF.

Note on this clonotype: A much larger clone lies one base from this, so it may be a read error. The CDR3 nucleotides are TGCAGTGCTCCACCGACAGGGTTTGTTAACGAGCAGTACTTC. It encodes CSAPPTGFVNEQYF. The rearrangement joins TRBV20-1 to TRBJ2-7, with 7 bases lining up with TRBD1. This CDR3 spans 14 amino acids. The germline CDR1 and CDR2 sequences are DFQATT and SNEGSKA (reference sequence). J gave up 5 bases and V 5 bases, and 12 bases lay outside the gene matches.

This clonotype was seen ten or more times. The chain recombines TRBV5-1 with TRBJ1-1; a possible D gene is TRBD1 (5 bases). V was shortened by 0 bases and J by 5 bases, with 14 bases between the two germline ends. Per the germline V gene, CDR1 is SGHRS and CDR2 is YFSETQ. The CDR3 is 15 residues long. The CDR3 DNA is TGCGCCAGCAGCTTGGTCCCAGGGCCGGATACTGAAGCTTTCTTT. As protein: CASSLVPGPDTEAFF.

This clonotype came up once. The junction does not match germline at one end; this may be a read error. This chain uses TRBV20-1 with TRBJ1-2; TRBD1 agrees at 8 bases. Germline CDR1 is DFQATT and CDR2 is SNEGSKA (reference sequence). The CDR3 runs to 12 residues. The CDR3 here is CSMRTGLYGNTF. In DNA form, the CDR3 reads TGCAGTATGAGGACAGGGTTGTATGGCAACACCTTC.

This clonotype has ten or more counts. The junction shows a germline mismatch at one end, possibly a read error. This sequence joins TRBV12-3 or TRBV12-4 and TRBJ2-3, with TRBD2 identical over 9 bases. This CDR3 contains 13 residues. The CDR3 reads CASSIAGEFTQYF. The CDR3 region has the DNA TGTGCCAGCAGTATAGCGGGAGAATTTACGCAGTATTTT.

There are many counts of this clonotype. This chain links TRBV12-3 or TRBV12-4 with TRBJ2-1; tentative D call: TRBD2 (5 bases). The length of the CDR3 is 12 residues. Trimming left V 1 base short and J 8 bases short, with 6 bases between. The CDR3 coding sequence is TGTGCCAGCAGTTTAGTGGGAGATGAGCAGTTCTTC. This gives the protein CASSLVGDEQFF.

This clonotype has ten or more counts. V gene TRBV20-1 combines with J gene TRBJ2-1; D is unclear. This CDR3 contains 14 residues. Germline loops: CDR1 DFQATT, CDR2 SNEGSKA (reference sequence). Trimming removed 3 bases at V and 7 bases at J, with 16 bases between. CDR3 in amino acids: CSARGWGSSNEQFF. In DNA form, the CDR3 reads TGCAGTGCTAGGGGCTGGGGTAGCTCAAATGAGCAGTTCTTC.

This clonotype is termed medium-sized (0.01 to 0.1%). The V gene is TRBV5-1, the J gene TRBJ2-3; 11 bases are shared with TRBD2. The V gene's germline CDR1 is SGHRS and CDR2 YFSETQ. The CDR3 length is 17 residues. The J segment lost 2 bases and the V segment lost 4 bases, leaving 9 bases of the junction unmatched. The CDR3 DNA reads as TGCGCCAGCAGCAGCGCCGGGACTAGCGGAAACACAGATACGCAGTATTTT. Protein: CASSSAGTSGNTDTQYF.